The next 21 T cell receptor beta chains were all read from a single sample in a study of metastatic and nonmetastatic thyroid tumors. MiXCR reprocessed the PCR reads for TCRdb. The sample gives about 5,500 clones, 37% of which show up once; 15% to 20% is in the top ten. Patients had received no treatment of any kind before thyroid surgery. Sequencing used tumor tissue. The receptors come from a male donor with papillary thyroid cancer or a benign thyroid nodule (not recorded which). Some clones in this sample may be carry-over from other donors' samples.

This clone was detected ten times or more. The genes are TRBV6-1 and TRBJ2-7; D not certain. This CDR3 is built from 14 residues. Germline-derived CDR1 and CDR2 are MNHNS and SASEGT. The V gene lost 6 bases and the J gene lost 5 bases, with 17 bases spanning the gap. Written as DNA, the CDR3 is TGTGCCAGCAGGGACCTTGAGAAGAGGAACGAGCAGTACTTC. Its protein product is CASRDLEKRNEQYF.

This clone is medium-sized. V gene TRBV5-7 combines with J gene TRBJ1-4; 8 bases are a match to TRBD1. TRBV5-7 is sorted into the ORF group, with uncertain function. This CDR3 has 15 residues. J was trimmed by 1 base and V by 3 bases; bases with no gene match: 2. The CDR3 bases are TGTGCCAGCAGCTCAGGACAGGGAACTAATGAAAAACTGTTTTTT. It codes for CASSSGQGTNEKLFF.

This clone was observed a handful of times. The CDR3 is CSARTQGGELFF. DNA of the CDR3: TGCAGTGCTAGGACCCAGGGGGGGGAGCTGTTTTTT. The V call is TRBV20-1, the J call TRBJ2-2, with D perhaps TRBD1 (6 bases). The CDR3 is 12 residues long. The V end lost 3 bases, the J end lost 8 bases, and 10 bases lay between the germline ends. Germline values: CDR1 DFQATT, CDR2 SNEGSKA (reference sequence).

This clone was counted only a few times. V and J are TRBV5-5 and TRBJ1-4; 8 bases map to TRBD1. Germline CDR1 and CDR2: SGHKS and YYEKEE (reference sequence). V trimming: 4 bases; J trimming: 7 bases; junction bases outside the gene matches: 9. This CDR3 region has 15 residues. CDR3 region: CASSLTRTGPEKLFF. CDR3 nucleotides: TGTGCCAGCAGCCTTACTCGGACAGGGCCTGAAAAACTGTTTTTT.

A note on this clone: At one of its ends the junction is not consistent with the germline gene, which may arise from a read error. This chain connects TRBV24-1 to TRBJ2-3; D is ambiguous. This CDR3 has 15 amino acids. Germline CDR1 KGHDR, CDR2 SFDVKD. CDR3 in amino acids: CVTSHPDISTDTQYF. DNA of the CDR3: TGTGTCACCAGTCACCCGGATATCAGCACAGATACGCAGTATTTT.

The chain's CDR3 is CASSDQGENSPLHF. The CDR3 DNA follows: TGTGCCAGCAGTGACCAGGGTGAGAATTCACCCCTCCACTTT. V and J are TRBV6-4 and TRBJ1-6; a weak D match, TRBD1 (5 bases). In germline, CDR1 is MRHNA, CDR2 SNTAGT. V gave up 2 bases and J gave up 7 bases, with 9 bases separating them. This CDR3 has 14 residues.

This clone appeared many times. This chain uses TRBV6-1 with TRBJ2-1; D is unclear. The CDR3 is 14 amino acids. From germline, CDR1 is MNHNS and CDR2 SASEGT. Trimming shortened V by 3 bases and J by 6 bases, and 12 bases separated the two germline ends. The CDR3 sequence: CASSDRAEPNEQFF. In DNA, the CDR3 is TGTGCCAGCAGTGATAGGGCAGAGCCCAATGAGCAGTTCTTC.

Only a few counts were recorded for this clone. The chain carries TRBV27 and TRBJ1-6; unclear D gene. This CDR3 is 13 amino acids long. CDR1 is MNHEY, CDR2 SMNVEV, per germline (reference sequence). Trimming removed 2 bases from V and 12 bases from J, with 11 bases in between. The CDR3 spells CASSLMSDQPLHF. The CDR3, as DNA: TGTGCCAGCAGTTTAATGTCCGACCAACCCCTCCACTTT.

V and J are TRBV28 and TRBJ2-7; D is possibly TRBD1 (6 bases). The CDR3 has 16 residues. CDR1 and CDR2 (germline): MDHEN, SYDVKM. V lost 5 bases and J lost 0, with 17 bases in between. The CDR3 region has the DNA TGTGCCAGCAGTCCCCCGACAGGCCTAACCTCCTACGAGCAGTACTTC. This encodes CASSPPTGLTSYEQYF.

CDR3 in DNA: TGCGCCAGCAGCTTGTTAACAGCCTTCTATGGCTACACCTTC. Amino acids: CASSLLTAFYGYTF. The chain employs TRBV5-1 and TRBJ1-2; D remains unclear. In germline, CDR1 is SGHRS, CDR2 YFSETQ. The CDR3 runs to 14 residues. Deletions cut 1 base from V and 4 bases from J, with 11 bases between. Supplemented by reference TRBV5-1 and TRBJ1-2, the full variable domain reads KAGVTQTPRYLIKTRGQQVTLSCSPISGHRSVSWYQQTPGQGLQFLFEYFSETQRNKGNFPGRFSGRQFSNSRSEMNVSTLELGDSALYLCASSLLTAFYGYTFGSGTRLTVV.

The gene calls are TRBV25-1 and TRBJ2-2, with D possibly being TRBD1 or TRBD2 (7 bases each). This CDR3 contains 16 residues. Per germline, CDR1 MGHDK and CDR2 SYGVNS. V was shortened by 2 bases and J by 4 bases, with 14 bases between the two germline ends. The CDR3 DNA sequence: TGTGCCAGCAGTGAACAGGGGGGGGCGCTCACCGGGGAGCTGTTTTTT. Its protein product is CASSEQGGALTGELFF.

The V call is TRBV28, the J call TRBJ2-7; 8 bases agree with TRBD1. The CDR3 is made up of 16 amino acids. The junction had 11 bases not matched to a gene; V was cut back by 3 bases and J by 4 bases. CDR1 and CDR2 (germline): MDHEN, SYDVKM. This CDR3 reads CASSFQWGQEGYEQYF. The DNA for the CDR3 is TGTGCCAGCAGTTTTCAATGGGGACAGGAGGGTTACGAGCAGTACTTC.

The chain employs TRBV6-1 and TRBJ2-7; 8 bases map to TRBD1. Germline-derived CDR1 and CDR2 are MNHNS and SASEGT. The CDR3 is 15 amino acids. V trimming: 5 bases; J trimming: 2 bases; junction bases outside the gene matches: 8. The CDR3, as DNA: TGTGCCAGCAGTCCGAGACAGGGGTCGGCCTACGAGCAGTACTTC. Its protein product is CASSPRQGSAYEQYF.

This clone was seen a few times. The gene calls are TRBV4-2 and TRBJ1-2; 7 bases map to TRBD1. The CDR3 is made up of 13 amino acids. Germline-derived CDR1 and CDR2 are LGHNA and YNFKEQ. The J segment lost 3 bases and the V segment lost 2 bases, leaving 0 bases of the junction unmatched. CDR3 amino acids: CASSQQGDYGYTF. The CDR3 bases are TGTGCCAGCAGCCAACAGGGGGACTATGGCTACACCTTC.

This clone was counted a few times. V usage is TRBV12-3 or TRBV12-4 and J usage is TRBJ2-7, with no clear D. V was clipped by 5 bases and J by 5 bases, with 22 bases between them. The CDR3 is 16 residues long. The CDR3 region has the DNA TGTGCCAGCAGTCCCGAAGGGCAGGCTCAGCGTGACGAGCAGTACTTC. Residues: CASSPEGQAQRDEQYF.

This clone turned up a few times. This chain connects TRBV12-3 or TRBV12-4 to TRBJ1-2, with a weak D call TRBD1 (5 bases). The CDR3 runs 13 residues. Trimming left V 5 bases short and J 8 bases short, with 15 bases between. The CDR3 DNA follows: TGTGCCAGCAGTCCGTCGGAAGGGGTAGGCTACACCTTC. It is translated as CASSPSEGVGYTF.

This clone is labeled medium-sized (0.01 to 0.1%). CDR3 residues: CASSVAAGELFF. The DNA for the CDR3 is TGTGCCAGCAGCGTAGCCGCCGGGGAGCTGTTTTTT. The gene calls are TRBV9 and TRBJ2-2; unclear D gene. V lost 0 bases and J lost 6, with 3 bases in between. Germline CDR1 and CDR2: SGDLS and YYNGEE. The CDR3 runs to 12 residues.

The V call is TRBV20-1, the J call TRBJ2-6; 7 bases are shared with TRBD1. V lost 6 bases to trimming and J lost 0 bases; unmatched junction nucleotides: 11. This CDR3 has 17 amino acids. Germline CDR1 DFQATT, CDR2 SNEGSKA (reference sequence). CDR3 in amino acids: CSAEEGTASSGANVLTF. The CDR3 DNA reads TGCAGTGCCGAAGAAGGGACAGCGAGCTCTGGGGCCAACGTCCTGACTTTC.

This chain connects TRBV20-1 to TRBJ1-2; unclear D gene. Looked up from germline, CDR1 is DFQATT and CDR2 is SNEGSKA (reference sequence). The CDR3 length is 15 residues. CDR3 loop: CITWRGFEQNYGYTF. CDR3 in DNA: TGCATAACCTGGAGAGGATTTGAGCAGAACTATGGCTACACCTTC.

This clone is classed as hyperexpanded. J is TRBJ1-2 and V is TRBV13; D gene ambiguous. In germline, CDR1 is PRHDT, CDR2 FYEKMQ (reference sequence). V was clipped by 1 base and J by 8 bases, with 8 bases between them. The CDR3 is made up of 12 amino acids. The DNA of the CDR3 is TGTGCCAGCAGCTTAGAAGGATGGGGCTACACCTTC. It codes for CASSLEGWGYTF.

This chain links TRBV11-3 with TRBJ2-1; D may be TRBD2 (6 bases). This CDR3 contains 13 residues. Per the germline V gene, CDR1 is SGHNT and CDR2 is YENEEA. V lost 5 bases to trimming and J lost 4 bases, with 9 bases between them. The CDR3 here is CASSPGEYNEQFF. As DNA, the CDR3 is TGTGCCAGCAGCCCGGGGGAGTACAATGAGCAGTTCTTC.